This TCR beta chain was identified during a study of cytomegalovirus exposure and HLA in healthy donors. In the study overall: Early released data comprised 80 million to 100 million unique TCRs from HLA-typed donors. Whole-study results and caveats: A later analysis found common viral pathogens apparently linked to several of the most significant clusters. There were some public TCRs occurring in many donors, but most TCR sequences were rare.

This clone was found a few times. No antigen is known for it. In the PCR, 60 Vbeta and 13 Jbeta primers were used. Measured with immunoSEQ multiplex PCR; TCRdb has only the in-frame clones, and not every one. Of about 120,000 clones in the sample, about 73% are singletons; the top ten hold roughly 8.2%. CDR3 length equals 11 residues. Germline V gives CDR1 SGHAT, CDR2 FQNNGV. The V and J ends lost 3 bases and 13 bases respectively, with 12 bases between them. This clonotype was sampled from a woman aged 35 to 49 in good health and CMV-seropositive. The material sequenced was PBMCs. The chain recombines TRBV11-2 with TRBJ1-1; D remains ambiguous. CDR3 protein: CASSFTLNVFF. Here the CDR3 DNA reads TGTGCCAGCAGCTTTACTCTTAACGTTTTCTTT.